The 3 T cell receptor beta chains given below trace back to one sample, sequenced in a study of T cells in Graves' hyperthyroidism and ophthalmopathy. Using RNA transcripts as the source, TCR beta CDR3 regions were amplified. Carried out on the TCR CDR3, a first-round RT-PCR used the HTBI primer set. TCRdb called the multiplex PCR reads again in MiXCR, with one record for every CDR3 protein. The sample consists of about 640,000 distinct CDR3 sequences, less than 25% of them appearing once. The sample taken for sequencing was blood. The receptors were gathered from a man aged 30 to 45 with Graves' ophthalmopathy.

The table lists this clonotype with a few counts. This rearrangement joins TRBV7-6 to TRBJ2-2; no clear D. Germline V gene lookup returns CDR1 SGHVS and CDR2 FNYEAQ. V dropped 3 bases and J dropped 0 bases, with 8 bases sitting between them. The CDR3 is made up of 15 amino acids. This chain's CDR3 is CASSFDGANTGELFF. In DNA form, the CDR3 reads TGTGCCAGCAGCTTCGACGGAGCGAACACCGGGGAGCTGTTTTTT. The whole variable domain, remainder taken from reference TRBV7-6 and TRBJ2-2, is GAGVSQSPRYKVTKRGQDVALRCDPISGHVSLYWYRQALGQGPEFLTYFNYEAQQDKSGLPNDRFSAERPEGSISTLTIQRTEQRDSAMYRCASSFDGANTGELFFGEGSRLTVL.

This clonotype occurred many times. The chain recombines TRBV30 with TRBJ2-1; a weak D match, TRBD2 (6 bases). Germline V gene sequence: CDR1 GTSNPN, CDR2 SVGIG (reference sequence). V was trimmed by 6 bases and J by 0 bases, leaving 12 bases between them. This CDR3 region has 14 residues. CDR3 region: CACPLGGSYNEQFF. The CDR3 coding sequence is TGTGCCTGCCCCCTGGGAGGCTCCTACAATGAGCAGTTCTTC.

In its sample, this clonotype was seen many times. The CDR3 nucleotides are TGTGCCAGCAGCTTAGATCTGTCCAGGAACACTGAAGCTTTCTTT. It encodes CASSLDLSRNTEAFF. This chain connects TRBV11-2 to TRBJ1-1; no clear D. The CDR3 is 15 residues long. Germline values: CDR1 SGHAT, CDR2 FQNNGV. V gave up 0 bases and J gave up 1 base, with 9 bases separating them.